The 2 T cell receptor beta chains reported below all come from one sample, sequenced in a study of T cells after yellow fever vaccination (dated by TCRdb to the late 2010s). Libraries were prepared through 5' RACE. Sequenced using an Illumina HiSeq 2500. TCRdb cleaned the public reads at Q25 with fastp, built clones with MiXCR and kept in-frame beta chains. All rows with the same CDR3 protein become a single entry with the most common DNA and genes. This sample has nearly 550,000 distinct CDR3 sequences in its table, and under 25% of those were observed once. Roughly an eighth of the sample is taken by the ten largest. The sample's treatment or condition, from its label and the paper: live attenuated yellow fever vaccine strain. Specimen: PBMCs, collected 15 days after the yellow fever booster vaccination. These receptors were collected from a young man who received the YFV17D yellow fever vaccine.

This rearrangement joins TRBV29-1 to TRBJ2-5, with TRBD1 identical over 7 bases. The CDR3 is 16 residues long. V was pared by 1 base and J by 4 bases, with 12 bases of the junction left unmatched. Germline CDR1 reads SQVTM; CDR2 reads ANQGSEA. The CDR3 sequence is CSVEGYLTGRAETQYF. The CDR3 DNA is TGCAGCGTTGAAGGATATCTGACAGGGAGAGCAGAGACCCAGTACTTC. The full variable domain, with the rest looked up from reference TRBV29-1 and TRBJ2-5, is SAVISQKPSRDICQRGTSLTIQCQVDSQVTMMFWYRQQPGQSLTLIATANQGSEATYESGFVIDKFPISRPNLTFSTLTVSNMSPEDSSIYLCSVEGYLTGRAETQYFGPGTRLLVL.

The V and J genes are TRBV7-8 and TRBJ2-5; perhaps TRBD1 as D (5 bases). Looked up from germline, CDR1 is SGHVS and CDR2 is FQNEAQ. This CDR3 comprises 14 residues. V was trimmed by 5 bases and J by 2 bases, leaving 12 bases between them. The CDR3 spells CASSPRQLQETQYF. In DNA, the CDR3 is TGTGCCAGCAGCCCCCGACAGCTACAAGAGACCCAGTACTTC.